A single T cell receptor (beta chain) is shown here with its context. This entry is derived from a study of blood T cell repertoires in COVID-19. About the research overall: The analysed material was cDNA or gDNA that came from T cells, B-cell-depleted T cells, or PBMCs.

Seattle's cohort entered during active infection and was followed longitudinally. Assay: immunoSEQ multiplex PCR; the TCRdb copy retains only in-frame clones and omits some. The sample yields more than 45,000 clones, roughly 87% seen once. With 0 bases removed from V and 5 bases from J, the gap between germline ends came to 8 bases. The CDR3 length is 13 residues. The germline V gene has CDR1 SGHTA and CDR2 FQGNSA. Specimen: peripheral blood. The source of this sequence is a woman older than 75 with COVID-19, enrolled during active disease. This rearrangement joins TRBV7-2 to TRBJ2-7; no clear D. The CDR3 loop reads CASSLAPADEQYF. CDR3 bases: TGTGCCAGCAGCTTAGCCCCTGCGGACGAGCAGTACTTC.